Listed below are T cell receptor beta chains from one sample, sequenced in a study of T cells in Graves' hyperthyroidism and ophthalmopathy. Each CDR3 protein gets one entry after TCRdb re-called the multiplex PCR reads with MiXCR. The data hold around 700,000 distinct CDR3 sequences, with roughly a sixth observed a single time. The specimen sequenced was blood. The source of these receptors is a woman aged 45-59 years with Graves' hyperthyroidism that later progressed to Graves' ophthalmopathy. Both conserved end residues are part of each CDR3. A D gene is named only where the DNA matches it firmly. Not all rows give a size; the values are once, few, many and, for expanded clones, a class.

>TRBV3-1|14|TRBJ2-5|TRBD2|-
CASSPGTSEETQYF
TGTGCCAGCAGCCCCGGGACTAGCGAAGAGACCCAGTACTTC
>TRBV14|17|TRBJ1-5|TRBD1|-
CASSLFQGQGADQPQHF
TGTGCCAGCAGCCTGTTCCAGGGACAGGGGGCGGATCAGCCCCAGCATTTT
>TRBV5-1|15|TRBJ2-2|-|-
CASSMELLDTGELFF
TGCGCCAGCAGCATGGAGCTACTGGACACCGGGGAGCTGTTTTTT
>TRBV6-5|16|TRBJ2-5|TRBD1|many
CASSYEDRGYQETQYF
TGTGCCAGCAGTTACGAGGACAGGGGGTACCAAGAGACCCAGTACTTC
>TRBV7-2|15|TRBJ2-7|TRBD1|once
CASSLNPGGDYEQYF
TGTGCCAGCAGCTTAAACCCAGGGGGTGATTACGAGCAGTACTTC
>TRBV10-3|14|TRBJ2-3|TRBD2|few
CATQSGGSTDTQYF
TGTGCCACCCAAAGCGGGGGATCCACAGATACGCAGTATTTT
>TRBV29-1|13|TRBJ2-2|TRBD1|-
CSVLQGAPGELFF
TGCAGCGTGCTACAGGGGGCGCCCGGGGAGCTGTTTTTT
>TRBV5-4|15|TRBJ1-2|TRBD1|-
CASSSVGQGARGYTF
TGTGCCAGCAGCTCGGTTGGACAGGGGGCGCGTGGCTACACCTTC
>TRBV7-7|18|TRBJ2-1|TRBD1|-
CASSFKPARTGSYNEQFF
TGTGCTAGCAGCTTCAAGCCCGCCCGGACAGGGTCGTACAATGAGCAGTTCTTC
>TRBV4-1|15|TRBJ1-2|TRBD1|many
CASSHMAGTGNGYTF
TGCGCCAGCAGCCACATGGCCGGGACAGGGAATGGCTACACCTTC
>TRBV5-1|14|TRBJ1-6|-|-
CASSLGPSGEPLHF
TGCGCCAGCAGCTTGGGGCCGAGTGGTGAGCCCCTCCACTTT
>TRBV9|17|TRBJ1-1|TRBD1|-
CASSVAPGQGPNTEAFF
TGTGCCAGCAGCGTAGCTCCGGGACAGGGGCCCAACACTGAAGCTTTCTTT
>TRBV9|14|TRBJ1-6|TRBD1|many
CASSPGTGEGPLHF
TGTGCCAGCTCACCAGGGACAGGAGAGGGACCCCTCCACTTT
>TRBV20-1|15|TRBJ1-1|-|many
CSARDRLTESEEAFF
TGCAGTGCTAGAGATCGTCTCACAGAATCTGAAGAAGCTTTCTTT
>TRBV19|14|TRBJ1-1|-|-
CASSMMEGGTEAFF
TGTGCCAGTAGTATGATGGAGGGAGGAACTGAAGCTTTCTTT
>TRBV5-1|15|TRBJ2-7|-|-
CASSLDWGETHEQYF
TGCGCCAGCAGCTTGGACTGGGGGGAGACCCACGAGCAGTACTTC
>TRBV3-1|16|TRBJ1-5|-|many
CASSQAFRGGNQPQHF
TGTGCCAGCAGCCAAGCCTTTCGGGGTGGCAATCAGCCCCAGCATTTT
>TRBV10-3|16|TRBJ1-2|-|few
CAISDPRMGPNYGYTF
TGTGCCATCAGTGATCCCCGGATGGGCCCTAACTATGGCTACACCTTC
>TRBV15|17|TRBJ2-1|-|-
CATSRGLRGSSYNEQFF
TGTGCCACCAGCAGAGGTTTAAGGGGGAGCTCCTACAATGAGCAGTTCTTC
>TRBV30|14|TRBJ1-2|TRBD1|-
CAWSAGTGAGGYTF
TGTGCCTGGAGTGCCGGGACAGGGGCGGGTGGCTACACCTTC
>TRBV11-2|15|TRBJ2-2|-|many
CASSFRQVSTGELFF
TGTGCCAGCAGCTTTCGACAGGTCAGCACCGGGGAGCTGTTTTTT
>TRBV6-1|12|TRBJ2-1|-|-
CASTETGGEQFF
TGTGCCAGCACCGAAACTGGGGGAGAGCAGTTCTTC
>TRBV5-1|12|TRBJ2-7|-|-
CASSSRANEQYF
TGCGCCAGCAGCTCCCGGGCTAACGAGCAGTACTTC
>TRBV27|14|TRBJ1-1|-|many
CASSPTRRNTEAFF
TGTGCCAGCAGTCCGACCCGAAGGAACACTGAAGCTTTCTTT
>TRBV29-1|14|TRBJ2-2|TRBD2|once
CSASAGPGTGELFF
TGCAGCGCTTCAGCGGGGCCGGGGACCGGGGAGCTGTTTTTT
>TRBV11-2|20|TRBJ1-1|-|many
CASSLDKRRVGRTMNTEAFF
TGTGCCAGCAGCTTAGATAAGAGGAGGGTGGGGAGGACCATGAACACTGAAGCTTTCTTT
>TRBV19|11|TRBJ1-2|-|-
CASSWQDGYTF
TGTGCCAGTAGTTGGCAGGATGGCTACACCTTC
>TRBV9|15|TRBJ2-7|TRBD2|many
CASSGSRAGAYEQYF
TGTGCCAGCAGCGGTAGTAGGGCGGGGGCCTACGAGCAGTACTTC
>TRBV6-1|13|TRBJ2-5|TRBD1|few
CASRPGQGVTQYF
TGTGCCAGCAGGCCGGGACAGGGAGTGACCCAGTACTTC
>TRBV25-1|15|TRBJ2-1|TRBD1|few
CASSMGQGFYNEQFF
TGTGCCAGCAGTATGGGACAGGGCTTCTACAATGAGCAGTTCTTC
>TRBV15|14|TRBJ1-2|-|few
CTTSRDLTDYGYTF
TGTACCACCAGCAGAGATCTCACGGACTATGGCTACACCTTC
>TRBV3-1|16|TRBJ2-7|-|many
CASSHRHLGQTYEQYF
TGTGCCAGCAGCCACCGTCATCTCGGACAGACCTACGAGCAGTACTTC
>TRBV10-3|14|TRBJ2-5|-|-
CAISADGGVETQYF
TGTGCCATCAGTGCTGACGGAGGGGTGGAGACCCAGTACTTC
>TRBV6-2/TRBV6-3|15|TRBJ2-5|TRBD2|few
CASSSSRGAGETQYF
TGTGCCAGCAGTTCCTCGCGGGGGGCCGGCGAGACCCAGTACTTC
>TRBV6-1|11|TRBJ2-7|-|-
CASMILSEQYF
TGTGCCAGCATGATCCTGTCCGAGCAGTACTTC
>TRBV20-1|14|TRBJ2-1|TRBD2|many
CSARLAGGLNEQFF
TGCAGCGCGAGACTAGCGGGGGGTTTGAATGAGCAGTTCTTC
>TRBV3-1|19|TRBJ2-6|TRBD2|-
CASSSGIQRGPSGANVLTF
TGTGCCAGCAGCTCGGGAATCCAGCGGGGGCCCAGCGGGGCCAACGTCCTGACTTTC
>TRBV14|15|TRBJ1-1|-|many
CASSQDPQGLTEAFF
TGTGCCAGCAGCCAAGATCCCCAGGGTTTAACTGAAGCTTTCTTT
>TRBV7-9|12|TRBJ1-2|-|few
CASSLERYGYTF
TGTGCCAGCAGCTTAGAACGCTATGGCTACACCTTC
>TRBV19|14|TRBJ1-2|TRBD1|-
CASSATGRMQGYTF
TGTGCCAGTAGTGCGACAGGGAGGATGCAAGGCTACACCTTC
>TRBV13|12|TRBJ1-2|-|many
CASSQGGGGYTF
TGTGCCAGCAGCCAAGGGGGAGGTGGCTACACCTTC
>TRBV12-3/TRBV12-4|15|TRBJ2-1|TRBD2|many
CASSYGGRTYNEQFF
TGTGCCAGCAGCTACGGGGGGAGGACCTACAATGAGCAGTTCTTC
>TRBV7-3|17|TRBJ2-1|-|-
CANSPRGMRGRGDEQFF
TGTGCCAACAGTCCAAGGGGTATGAGGGGGAGAGGGGATGAGCAGTTCTTC
>TRBV30|12|TRBJ1-2|-|-
CAWGTPVAGYTF
TGTGCCTGGGGGACGCCGGTGGCGGGCTACACCTTC
>TRBV3-1|14|TRBJ1-1|-|many
CASSQVGLGTEAFF
TGTGCCAGCAGCCAAGTAGGGTTAGGCACTGAAGCTTTCTTT
>TRBV2|14|TRBJ2-7|TRBD1|many
CAILSDRATYEQYF
TGTGCCATCTTGTCGGACAGGGCGACCTACGAGCAGTACTTC
>TRBV2|13|TRBJ1-5|-|many
CASTQYSNQPQHF
TGTGCCAGCACGCAGTATAGCAATCAGCCCCAGCATTTT
>TRBV19|14|TRBJ1-6|-|once
CASSNFRTFSPLHF
TGTGCCAGTAGTAATTTTCGGACATTCTCACCCCTCCACTTT
>TRBV6-1|13|TRBJ1-2|-|-
CASSEVGVGGYTF
TGTGCCAGCAGTGAAGTGGGGGTTGGCGGCTACACCTTC
>TRBV20-1|16|TRBJ2-5|-|few
CSASRPEASSQETQYF
TGCAGTGCTAGTCGCCCTGAAGCGTCCTCCCAAGAGACCCAGTACTTC
>TRBV12-5|16|TRBJ2-1|TRBD2|-
CASGLVGTSGNNEQFF
TGTGCTAGTGGTTTGGTCGGGACTAGCGGTAACAATGAGCAGTTCTTC
>TRBV10-1|14|TRBJ2-2|-|-
CASSGLAPTGELFF
TGCGCCAGCAGTGGATTAGCTCCAACCGGGGAGCTGTTTTTT
>TRBV2|17|TRBJ1-2|-|many
CASSNLNRQASYYGYTF
TGTGCCAGCAGTAACCTTAACAGACAGGCGAGTTACTATGGCTACACCTTC
>TRBV20-1|15|TRBJ2-2|-|many
CSARVGGSNTGELFF
TGCAGTGCTAGAGTAGGCGGATCGAACACCGGGGAGCTGTTTTTT